The 27 T cell receptor beta chains below were found in one sample sequenced in a study of cytomegalovirus exposure and HLA in healthy donors (dated by TCRdb to about 2017). The library was prepared using the immunoSEQ multiplex PCR assay. A mixture of 60 forward primers for TCR Vbeta segments and 13 reverse primers for TCR Jbeta segments was used in the multiplex PCR. Here the immuneACCESS table is served through TCRdb, limited to in-frame sequences with V and J called. Missing clones are a known gap in these copies; in checked studies unresolved V genes cover under half, and the rest lacks a known reason. In this sample the table shows 83,000 or so clones, about 76% of which occur a single time. The ten largest clones represent over 9.5% of the sample. Sequencing input: PBMCs. These receptors were collected from a man aged 30 to 39 in good health and CMV-seropositive.

This clone was seen a handful of times. V is TRBV7-9 and J is TRBJ1-4; D is perhaps TRBD1 (5 bases). Germline CDR1 reads SEHNR; CDR2 reads FQNEAQ (reference sequence). The CDR3 contains 15 residues. Trimming removed 1 base at V and 6 bases at J, with 12 bases between. The CDR3 DNA is TGTGCCAGCAGCTTAGTGGAACAGGTGTATGAAAAACTGTTTTTT. This encodes CASSLVEQVYEKLFF.

This clone was observed once. The chain joins TRBV19 to TRBJ1-6; tentative D call: TRBD1 (6 bases). V was clipped by 6 bases and J by 0 bases, with 9 bases between them. CDR1 is LNHDA, CDR2 SQIVND, per germline (reference sequence). CDR3 length: 15 amino acids. Here the CDR3 DNA reads TGTGCCAGTAGCACGGACAGCTCCTATAATTCACCCCTCCACTTT. It is translated as CASSTDSSYNSPLHF. The complete variable domain, with remaining parts taken from reference TRBV19 and TRBJ1-6, reads DGGITQSPKYLFRKEGQNVTLSCEQNLNHDAMYWYRQDPGQGLRLIYYSQIVNDFQKGDIAEGYSVSREKKESFPLTVTSAQKNPTAFYLCASSTDSSYNSPLHFGNGTRLTVT.

This clone has a handful of counts. For the CDR3, the DNA is TGTGCCACGAAGGCGGGTTACTATGGCTACACCTTC. Translating it yields CATKAGYYGYTF. J is TRBJ1-2 and V is TRBV6-5; D is undetermined. The CDR3 has 12 amino acids. Germline assignment: CDR1 MNHEY and CDR2 SVGAGI. V dropped 10 bases and J dropped 3 bases, with 12 bases sitting between them.

The V call is TRBV4-1, the J call TRBJ2-7; perhaps TRBD2 as D (6 bases). This CDR3 has 13 amino acids. V lost 1 base and J lost 7, with 11 bases in between. The germline V gene has CDR1 MGHRA and CDR2 YSYEKL. The CDR3 DNA follows: TGCGCCAGCAGCCAAGGCCGGGGGTGGGAGCAGTACTTC. The encoded protein is CASSQGRGWEQYF.

The chain links TRBV7-9 to TRBJ1-6, with 8 bases that match TRBD1. The CDR3 is made up of 15 amino acids. Germline CDR1 SEHNR, CDR2 FQNEAQ (reference sequence). V was clipped by 3 bases and J by 11 bases; unmatched bases: 9. CDR3 region: CASSLDRAVNTPLHF. CDR3 nucleotides: TGTGCCAGCAGCTTGGACAGGGCGGTGAATACACCCCTCCACTTT.

The V and J genes are TRBV5-4 and TRBJ1-4, with D possibly being TRBD1 (6 bases). CDR3 length: 14 amino acids. Germline V lookup: CDR1 SGHNT, CDR2 YYREEE (reference sequence). With 4 bases removed from V and 3 bases from J, the gap between germline ends came to 10 bases. The CDR3 nucleotides are TGTGCCAGCAGCACAGGGTACCCTAATGAAAAACTGTTTTTT. This sequence encodes CASSTGYPNEKLFF.

This rearrangement joins TRBV18 to TRBJ2-7; 7 bases align to TRBD1. V gave up 2 bases and J gave up 2 bases; unmatched junction bases: 3. The germline V gene encodes CDR1 KGHSH and CDR2 LQKENI. The CDR3 has 14 residues. CDR3 loop: CASSPGTVPYEQYF. The CDR3 DNA is TGTGCCAGCTCACCAGGGACAGTTCCCTACGAGCAGTACTTC.

This clone was detected only once. The chain has TRBV27 and TRBJ1-5; D is unresolved. CDR3 size: 15 residues. V was pared by 3 bases and J by 2 bases, with 11 bases between. The germline V gene encodes CDR1 MNHEY and CDR2 SMNVEV (reference sequence). CDR3 residues: CASSFGSTGNQPQHF. The CDR3 nucleotides read TGTGCCAGCAGTTTTGGCAGTACAGGCAATCAGCCCCAGCATTTT.

This clone was recorded only once. The chain is built from TRBV9 and TRBJ2-2; the match to TRBD2 covers 9 bases. Trimming took 3 bases from V and 4 from J; bases not matched to a gene: 7. Germline lookup yields CDR1 SGDLS and CDR2 YYNGEE. This CDR3 region has 16 residues. CDR3 sequence reads: CASSDGTSWGTGELFF. The CDR3 DNA reads TGTGCCAGCAGCGACGGGACTAGCTGGGGCACCGGGGAGCTGTTTTTT.

The V call is TRBV29-1, the J call TRBJ2-7, with D perhaps TRBD1 (5 bases). Germline CDR1 and CDR2: SQVTM and ANQGSEA. The CDR3 has 13 residues. V was pared by 8 bases and J by 3 bases, with 17 bases between. The CDR3 DNA reads as TGCAGCTTCCTTACAGGCTTGAACTACGAGCAGTACTTC. Its translation is CSFLTGLNYEQYF.

The chain couples TRBV5-6 to TRBJ1-2, with TRBD1 as a possible D gene (5 bases). The CDR3 length is 13 residues. Germline-derived CDR1 and CDR2 are SGHDT and YYEEEE. With 2 bases removed from V and 4 bases from J, the gap between germline ends came to 9 bases. The chain's CDR3 is CASSFPTVYGYTF. The CDR3, as DNA: TGTGCCAGCAGCTTTCCGACAGTCTATGGCTACACCTTC.

This clone is medium-sized within its sample. The chain recombines TRBV6-4 with TRBJ2-3, with 8 bases fitting TRBD2. The CDR3 length is 15 residues. J gave up 0 bases and V 6 bases, and 5 bases lay outside the gene matches. The germline CDR1 and CDR2 sequences are MRHNA and SNTAGT. The CDR3 protein is CASSPGGASTDTQYF. The CDR3 DNA reads as TGTGCCAGCAGCCCCGGGGGGGCTAGCACAGATACGCAGTATTTT.

CDR3 DNA: TGTGCCAGCTCACGACGGGAGAGACAGCACTCTAACTATGGCTACACCTTC. Residues: CASSRRERQHSNYGYTF. The J gene is TRBJ1-2, the V gene TRBV18, with TRBD1 as a possible D gene (5 bases). Germline V lookup: CDR1 KGHSH, CDR2 LQKENI. V gave up 4 bases and J gave up 0 bases, with 18 bases separating them. CDR3 length equals 17 residues.

This chain joins TRBV5-1 and TRBJ2-7, with D unclear. V was cut by 4 bases and J by 0 bases, with 11 bases left in between. Germline V lookup: CDR1 SGHRS, CDR2 YFSETQ. The CDR3 sequence is 14 residues long. Here the CDR3 reads CASSLRLSSYEQYF. CDR3 DNA: TGCGCCAGCAGCCTCAGGTTGAGCTCCTACGAGCAGTACTTC.

The chain recombines TRBV28 with TRBJ1-3, with a tentative D call TRBD1 (5 bases). V gave up 2 bases and J gave up 0 bases, with 11 bases separating them. CDR1 MDHEN and CDR2 SYDVKM come from the germline V gene. This CDR3 has 16 amino acids. The CDR3 nucleotides read TGTGCCAGCAGTTTAGGGGGGGTAAACTCTGGAAACACCATATATTTT. Its translation: CASSLGGVNSGNTIYF.

The rearrangement uses TRBV5-1 and TRBJ2-2, with TRBD1 matching 8 bases. J was trimmed by 4 bases and V by 4 bases; bases with no gene match: 6. This CDR3 region has 15 residues. Germline V gene sequence: CDR1 SGHRS, CDR2 YFSETQ. The CDR3 is CASSPTDRVTGELFF. CDR3 coding DNA: TGCGCCAGCAGCCCAACGGACAGGGTCACCGGGGAGCTGTTTTTT.

The gene calls are TRBV7-9 and TRBJ2-7, with 8 bases fitting TRBD1. The J segment lost 5 bases and the V segment lost 5 bases, leaving 8 bases of the junction unmatched. There are 14 residues in the CDR3. Per germline, CDR1 SEHNR and CDR2 FQNEAQ (reference sequence). DNA for the CDR3: TGTGCCAGCAGCCCCCGGACAGGGAAAAACGAGCAGTACTTC. Protein product: CASSPRTGKNEQYF. The whole variable domain, filled in from reference TRBV7-9 and TRBJ2-7, reads DTGVSQNPRHKITKRGQNVTFRCDPISEHNRLYWYRQTLGQGPEFLTYFQNEAQLEKSRLLSDRFSAERPKGSFSTLEIQRTEQGDSAMYLCASSPRTGKNEQYFGPGTRLTVT.

The rearrangement joins TRBV4-1 to TRBJ2-1, with 15 bases aligning to TRBD2. J gave up 8 bases and V 5 bases, and 4 bases lay outside the gene matches. The CDR3 consists of 15 residues. CDR1 and CDR2 (germline): MGHRA, YSYEKL. The CDR3 region is CASSGTSGGLYEQFF. The CDR3 DNA is TGCGCCAGCAGCGGGACTAGCGGGGGGCTCTATGAGCAGTTCTTC.

The chain carries TRBV5-1 and TRBJ2-7; 9 bases fit TRBD2. Germline V gene sequence: CDR1 SGHRS, CDR2 YFSETQ. This CDR3 contains 16 residues. After removal of 3 bases from V and 2 bases from J, the junction contained 9 bases not matched to a gene. CDR3 amino acids: CASSWTYSGGAYEQYF. In nucleotides, the CDR3 is TGCGCCAGCAGCTGGACGTATAGCGGGGGCGCCTACGAGCAGTACTTC. The complete variable domain, with remaining parts taken from reference TRBV5-1 and TRBJ2-7, reads KAGVTQTPRYLIKTRGQQVTLSCSPISGHRSVSWYQQTPGQGLQFLFEYFSETQRNKGNFPGRFSGRQFSNSRSEMNVSTLELGDSALYLCASSWTYSGGAYEQYFGPGTRLTVT.

The chain joins TRBV7-9 to TRBJ2-5; 7 nucleotides agree with TRBD2. With 5 bases clipped from V and 1 base from J, the junction kept 7 bases outside the gene matches. Germline lookup yields CDR1 SEHNR and CDR2 FQNEAQ (reference sequence). The CDR3 covers 15 residues. CDR3 loop: CASSPASGSQETQYF. CDR3 coding DNA: TGTGCCAGCAGCCCAGCTAGCGGATCCCAAGAGACCCAGTACTTC.

This clone was seen a few times. V is TRBV7-9 and J is TRBJ2-1, with a tentative D call TRBD2 (5 bases). CDR3 size: 13 residues. V was shortened by 5 bases and J by 12 bases, with 17 bases between the two germline ends. The germline V gene has CDR1 SEHNR and CDR2 FQNEAQ (reference sequence). CDR3 sequence reads: CASSQSLAIGQFF. The CDR3 bases are TGTGCCAGCAGCCAGAGCCTAGCTATTGGGCAGTTCTTC.

The table lists this clone with a few counts. The chain recombines TRBV4-2 with TRBJ2-3, with TRBD2 matching 12 bases. CDR3 length: 15 residues. J lost 4 bases, V lost 4 bases, and 3 bases had no gene match. Germline V lookup: CDR1 LGHNA, CDR2 YNFKEQ. The CDR3 region is CASSPSGGAADTQYF. In DNA form, the CDR3 reads TGTGCCAGCAGCCCTAGCGGGGGGGCCGCAGATACGCAGTATTTT.

The J gene is TRBJ2-1, the V gene TRBV4-3; tentative D call: TRBD1 (6 bases). V lost 0 bases, J lost 5 bases, and 11 bases lay in between. The CDR3 contains 15 residues. Germline V CDR1 and CDR2: LGHNA, YSLEER. CDR3 sequence: CASSQDGQFNNEQFF. The CDR3 bases are TGCGCCAGCAGCCAAGACGGACAGTTTAACAATGAGCAGTTCTTC.

This chain uses TRBV18 with TRBJ1-3, with D possibly matching TRBD1 (5 bases). Trimming stripped 3 bases from V and 0 bases from J, with 9 bases between. Looked up from germline, CDR1 is KGHSH and CDR2 is LQKENI. The CDR3 sequence is 15 residues long. The CDR3 DNA is TGTGCCAGCTCACCCCAGGGCAACTCTGGAAACACCATATATTTT. Translation: CASSPQGNSGNTIYF.

The CDR3, as DNA: TGTGCTAGTGGTTCCCAACCGGGGACAGTTCTTCCCTACGAGCAGTACTTC. The encoded protein is CASGSQPGTVLPYEQYF. V gene TRBV12-5 combines with J gene TRBJ2-7; TRBD1 agrees at 7 bases. CDR1 LGHNT and CDR2 FRNRAP come from the germline V gene. CDR3 length: 17 amino acids. V lost 4 bases to trimming and J lost 2 bases; unmatched junction nucleotides: 14.

The chain joins TRBV11-2 to TRBJ2-1; a possible D gene is TRBD1 (6 bases). Trimming left V 4 bases short and J 4 bases short, with 14 bases between. CDR1 is SGHAT, CDR2 FQNNGV, per germline. The CDR3 sequence is 15 residues long. Here the CDR3 reads CASSSLARGYNEQFF. In nucleotides, the CDR3 is TGTGCCAGCAGCTCCCTGGCGAGGGGGTACAATGAGCAGTTCTTC.

The CDR3 DNA follows: TGTGCCAGCAGCTTAGCTCAAGCGGGGGCTACCTACAATGAGCAGTTCTTC. It yields the protein CASSLAQAGATYNEQFF. The chain couples TRBV7-6 to TRBJ2-1; 8 bases are a match to TRBD2. V lost 0 bases and J lost 2; bases outside the gene matches: 6. The CDR3 runs 17 residues. From germline, CDR1 is SGHVS and CDR2 FNYEAQ.